This note documents a single TCR beta chain sequence. Its antigen is as yet unknown. This entry belongs to a study of a mutant IDH1 vaccine in newly diagnosed glioma. Turning to the study itself: In some groups vaccination began 4-6 weeks post-radiotherapy; others received it with temozolomide. The V12 visit happened in week 35, and the V13 visit happened in week 47.

Measured with immunoSEQ multiplex PCR; TCRdb has only the in-frame clones, and not every one. The sample lists roughly 69,000 clones, around 87% occurring once. The time point was: week 35, safety follow-up. The investigators gave 300 ug of mutant IDH1 20-mer peptide in each vaccine dose, together with topical imiquimod. During weeks 1, 3, 5, 7, 11, 15, 19 and 23, patients received eight vaccinations. CDR1 is SNHLY, CDR2 FYNNEI, per germline. The CDR3 runs to 17 residues. Trimming removed 0 bases from V and 7 bases from J; junction bases left unmatched: 11. The input for sequencing was PBMCs, taken from a glioma patient whose treatment included an IDH1 peptide vaccine. This chain uses TRBV2 with TRBJ1-4, with TRBD1 identical over 7 bases. The receptor was isolated from a man aged 25-40 years with glioma. In DNA form, the CDR3 reads TGTGCCAGCAGTGAAGCCTTACCTGACAGGGCTGGTGAAAAACTGTTTTTT. Translating it yields CASSEALPDRAGEKLFF.